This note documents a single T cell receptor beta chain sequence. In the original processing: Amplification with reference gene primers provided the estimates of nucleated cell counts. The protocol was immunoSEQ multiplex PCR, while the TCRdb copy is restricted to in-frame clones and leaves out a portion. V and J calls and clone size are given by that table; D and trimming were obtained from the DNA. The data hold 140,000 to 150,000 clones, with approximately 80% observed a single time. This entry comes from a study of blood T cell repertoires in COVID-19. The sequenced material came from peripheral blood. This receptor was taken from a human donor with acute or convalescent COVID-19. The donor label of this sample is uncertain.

Written as DNA, the CDR3 is TGCGCCAGCGCGAACGGGGGAACAACTAATGAAAAACTGTTTTTT. Its translation is CASANGGTTNEKLFF. This chain joins TRBV5-1 and TRBJ1-4; D might be TRBD1 (5 bases). Deletions cut 7 bases from V and 0 bases from J, with 13 bases between. CDR3 length: 15 amino acids. The germline CDR1 and CDR2 sequences are SGHRS and YFSETQ.